This is a list of T cell receptor beta chains from one sample in a study of lymphopenia after photon versus proton radiotherapy. TCRdb keeps only in-frame clones here, not all; method: immunoSEQ multiplex PCR. This sample yields some 29,000 clones, of which over 80% are seen a single time; about 50% belongs to the top ten. The source material was peripheral blood, sampled from a patient treated with proton-based radiotherapy. Receptor source: a woman in her fifties or sixties with cholangiocarcinoma. Some clones in this sample may be carry-over from other donors' samples. Both conserved end residues are part of each CDR3. D genes are given only for firm matches. A clone size is listed for some rows: how often the clone was seen (once, few, many), or a class if it is expanded.

.,TRBV2,TRBJ2-7,.,TGTGCCAGCAGTGATCCCGGAGGAACCTACGAGCAGTACTTC,CASSDPGGTYEQYF
.,TRBV18,TRBJ1-1,TRBD1,TGTGCCAGCTTTCCGGGACAGGGGGCTTTGGAAGCTTTCTTT,CASFPGQGALEAFF
.,TRBV19,TRBJ2-1,.,TGTGCCAGTACCCTAACGGGCCCGTCCTACAATGAGCAGTTCTTC,CASTLTGPSYNEQFF
.,TRBV6-6,TRBJ1-1,TRBD1,TGTGCCAGCAGTTCCAAGGACAGGGGGCCCACTGAAGCTTTCTTT,CASSSKDRGPTEAFF
.,TRBV7-9,TRBJ2-3,.,TGTGCCAGCAGCCGACGACAGAGTAGGGCAGATACGCAGTATTTT,CASSRRQSRADTQYF
.,TRBV19,TRBJ1-6,.,TGTGCCAGTAGTGACAGCCCAGGGTTTTTCTATAATTCACCCCTCCACTTT,CASSDSPGFFYNSPLHF
once,TRBV2,TRBJ2-2,.,TGTGCCAGCAGTGTGGTCAGGTTGAACACCGGGGAGCTGTTTTTT,CASSVVRLNTGELFF
.,TRBV18,TRBJ2-1,.,TGTGCCAGCTCACCAAACGCCGACTCCTACAATGAGCAGTTCTTC,CASSPNADSYNEQFF
.,TRBV10-1,TRBJ2-1,TRBD1,TGCGCCAGCACAACGCCGACAGGGGGCGGCTACAATGAGCAGTTCTTC,CASTTPTGGGYNEQFF
once,TRBV7-9,TRBJ1-2,.,TGTGCCAGCAGCCCACAAACGGGTCCGGATGGCTACACCTTC,CASSPQTGPDGYTF
.,TRBV7-9,TRBJ1-1,.,TGTGCCAGCAGCTTAAGCAGGTTGAACACTGAAGCTTTCTTT,CASSLSRLNTEAFF
.,TRBV5-1,TRBJ2-1,.,TGCGCCAGCAGCCCCGGATGGAGCTCCTACAATGAGCAGTTCTTC,CASSPGWSSYNEQFF
.,TRBV6-5,TRBJ2-3,TRBD2,TGTGCCAGCAGTTACAGCGCGGGAGTTCAAGATACGCAGTATTTT,CASSYSAGVQDTQYF
.,TRBV18,TRBJ2-7,.,TGTGCCAGCTCACCAACGGGGACCTACGAGCAGTACTTC,CASSPTGTYEQYF
.,TRBV2,TRBJ2-3,.,TGTGCCAGCTGGGGGAGGAGCACAGATACGCAGTATTTT,CASWGRSTDTQYF
.,TRBV7-9,TRBJ1-1,.,TGTGCCAGCAGCTTGGGAAACGAGGTACACTTGAGGACTGAAGCTTTCTTT,CASSLGNEVHLRTEAFF
.,TRBV25-1,TRBJ1-5,.,TGTGCCAGCAGGGACAGATCTTACGGTCAGCCCCAGCATTTT,CASRDRSYGQPQHF
.,TRBV6-6,TRBJ2-5,.,TGTGCCAGCATTTCTAGGCGGGATGGAGGGGAGACCCAGTACTTC,CASISRRDGGETQYF
once,TRBV5-1,TRBJ2-1,.,TGCGCCAGCAGCCCGGATTATGAAGTCGGTGAGCAGTTCTTC,CASSPDYEVGEQFF
.,TRBV6-5,TRBJ1-2,.,TGTGCCAGCAGTTATGCGGGCGTCGGCGGCTATGGCTACACCTTC,CASSYAGVGGYGYTF
.,TRBV6-6,TRBJ1-3,.,TGTGCCAGCAGTACCCGAAACACCATATATTTT,CASSTRNTIYF
.,TRBV2,TRBJ2-3,.,TGTGCCAGCAGTGTCGACAGTCCTAGCACAGATACGCAGTATTTT,CASSVDSPSTDTQYF
.,TRBV19,TRBJ1-4,TRBD1,TGTGCCAGTAGTATTGGGACAGTCCCGCGACTGTTTTTT,CASSIGTVPRLFF
.,TRBV10-3,TRBJ1-1,.,TGTGCCATCAGTGAGTGGGGCGGAAGTATGAACACTGAAGCTTTCTTT,CAISEWGGSMNTEAFF
.,TRBV7-2,TRBJ2-5,.,TGTGCCAGCAGCTTAGTCATGCTCGGGACCCAGTACTTC,CASSLVMLGTQYF
.,TRBV4-1,TRBJ2-7,.,TGCGCCAGCAGCCAAGATTCGGTCCCCTACGAGCAGTACTTC,CASSQDSVPYEQYF
.,TRBV7-7,TRBJ2-2,.,TGTGCCAGCAGCTTAAGGTCCGGGGAGCTGTTTTTT,CASSLRSGELFF
.,TRBV11-2,TRBJ2-2,.,TGTGCCAGCAGGGTGGAGGGCCTAAGGACCGGGGAGCTGTTTTTT,CASRVEGLRTGELFF
few,TRBV5-1,TRBJ1-2,.,TGCGCCAGCAGCTTGGCCCTCCGGGGGAGAAACTATGGCTACACCTTC,CASSLALRGRNYGYTF
.,TRBV9,TRBJ2-1,.,TGTGCCAGCAGCACCGGGCCTATAGGCCCCAATGAGCAGTTCTTC,CASSTGPIGPNEQFF
.,TRBV2,TRBJ1-5,.,TGTGCCAGCACCCCGACAGTGATATATAGCAATCAGCCCCAGCATTTT,CASTPTVIYSNQPQHF
.,TRBV12-2,TRBJ2-7,.,TGTGCAAGTCGCGGTAGTGGGGGATACGAGCAGTACTTC,CASRGSGGYEQYF
.,TRBV2,TRBJ1-1,.,TGTGCCAGCAAGAAGGACTCGAACACTGAAGCTTTCTTT,CASKKDSNTEAFF
.,TRBV7-9,TRBJ2-2,.,TGTGCCAGCAGCTCAGAGTCCGGGGAGCTGTTTTTT,CASSSESGELFF
few,TRBV27,TRBJ1-1,.,TGTGCCAGCAGTTTACAGGTAGGCGACACGGGTGAAGCTTTCTTT,CASSLQVGDTGEAFF
.,TRBV7-2,TRBJ2-2,.,TGTGCCAGCAGCCAAGACGGCGGGACATACGGGGAGCTGTTTTTT,CASSQDGGTYGELFF
.,TRBV19,TRBJ2-5,.,TGTGCCAGTAGTATGTCGTGGTACCAAGAGACCCAGTACTTC,CASSMSWYQETQYF
.,TRBV7-9,TRBJ1-2,TRBD1,TGTGCCAGCAGCTTACAGGGGGCGGATGGCTACACCTTC,CASSLQGADGYTF
.,TRBV7-3,TRBJ2-1,TRBD1,TGTGCCAGCAGCTCAGGGGGCATGAATGGTGGTGAGCAGTTCTTC,CASSSGGMNGGEQFF
.,TRBV19,TRBJ2-1,.,TGTGCCAGTAGCGAGAAGGGACCCCTGTTCTCCTACAATGAGCAGTTCTTC,CASSEKGPLFSYNEQFF
.,TRBV9,TRBJ2-1,.,TGTGCCAGCAGCGTAGATAGGGCAGATGAGCAGTTCTTC,CASSVDRADEQFF
.,TRBV15,TRBJ1-3,TRBD1,TGTGCCACCAGCAGAGCCCGAGGACAGGGGGCTCTCGGAAACACCATATATTTT,CATSRARGQGALGNTIYF
once,TRBV4-2,TRBJ2-7,.,TGTGCCAGCAGCCAAGGCACAGGGTTCCACGAGCAGTACTTC,CASSQGTGFHEQYF
.,TRBV12-5,TRBJ2-2,.,TGTGCTAGTGGTTTGGTACTCGGCTTCAGAGACACCGGGGAGCTGTTTTTT,CASGLVLGFRDTGELFF
.,TRBV5-8,TRBJ2-3,.,TGTGCCAGCAGCTTGGGAGTGGCGGCGGGGGCCCTCACAGATACGCAGTATTTT,CASSLGVAAGALTDTQYF
few,TRBV7-9,TRBJ1-1,.,TGTGCCAGCAGCTTAGGGGATTCCTCTGAAGCTTTCTTT,CASSLGDSSEAFF